These 20 T cell receptor beta chains came from one sample sequenced in a study of breast tumors, draining lymph nodes, adjacent tissues. Each CDR3 protein gets one entry after TCRdb re-called the multiplex PCR reads with MiXCR. The sample has 20,000 to 25,000 distinct CDR3 sequences, less than 40% seen once. Sequenced input: breast tumor tissue. The receptors originated from a female donor with breast cancer. Some clones in this sample may be carry-over from other donors' samples.

The chain is built from TRBV6-5 and TRBJ1-2; D unresolved. The CDR3 has 13 residues. CDR1 and CDR2 (germline): MNHEY, SVGAGI. V lost 2 bases to trimming and J lost 6 bases, with 10 bases between them. The CDR3: CASSYDRLDGYTF. CDR3 bases: TGTGCCAGCAGTTACGACCGACTGGATGGCTACACCTTC.

In its sample, this clonotype is medium-sized (0.01 to 0.1%). This sequence joins TRBV19 and TRBJ2-5, with D possibly TRBD1 on 5 matching bases. Deletions cut 6 bases from V and 4 bases from J, with 9 bases between. The CDR3 covers 12 residues. Germline CDR1 reads LNHDA; CDR2 reads SQIVND (reference sequence). CDR3 sequence (DNA): TGTGCCAGTAGCCGTCAGGGAGAGACCCAGTACTTC. Translating it yields CASSRQGETQYF.

Many counts were recorded for this clonotype. V and J are TRBV11-2 and TRBJ2-5, with 7 bases that match TRBD2. V shed 5 bases and J 5 bases; nucleotides not matched to a gene: 8. The CDR3 is 14 amino acids. The V gene's germline CDR1 is SGHAT and CDR2 FQNNGV. The CDR3 region is CASSLETSRETQYF. The CDR3 DNA reads as TGTGCCAGCAGCCTCGAGACTAGCCGGGAGACCCAGTACTTC.

In its sample, this clonotype ranks as medium-sized (0.01 to 0.1%). The rearrangement uses TRBV20-1 and TRBJ2-7; no firm D call. Germline CDR1 DFQATT, CDR2 SNEGSKA (reference sequence). The V end was cut by 5 bases, the J end by 0 bases, with 11 bases between. The CDR3 covers 13 residues. The CDR3 here is CSAADSTSYEQYF. The CDR3 DNA reads TGCAGTGCTGCCGACTCAACCTCCTACGAGCAGTACTTC.

The chain uses TRBV5-4 and TRBJ1-6; no reliable D call. Germline loops: CDR1 SGHNT, CDR2 YYREEE (reference sequence). This CDR3 comprises 11 residues. V lost 1 base and J lost 10, with 3 bases in between. CDR3 DNA: TGTGCCAGCAGCTTGCAATCACCCCTCCACTTT. Amino acid sequence: CASSLQSPLHF.

As for this clonotype: A much more abundant neighbour one base away suggests this may be a read error. The J gene is TRBJ2-1, the V gene TRBV7-3, with 7 bases matching TRBD1. The CDR3 sequence is 14 residues long. Germline lookup yields CDR1 SGHTA and CDR2 FQGTGA. CDR3 residues: CASSLMGQHNGQFF. The CDR3 nucleotides are TGTGCCAGCAGCTTAATGGGACAGCACAATGGGCAGTTCTTC. Drawing the rest from reference TRBV7-3 and TRBJ2-1, the complete variable domain is GAGVSQTPSNKVTEKGKYVELRCDPISGHTALYWYRQSLGQGPEFLIYFQGTGAADDSGLPNDRFFAVRPEGSVSTLKIQRTERGDSAVYLCASSLMGQHNGQFFGPGTRLTVL.

Many counts were recorded for this clonotype. The rearrangement uses TRBV4-3 and TRBJ2-2; D is uncertain. CDR3 size: 14 residues. The V gene lost 2 bases and the J gene lost 2 bases, with 6 bases spanning the gap. Germline CDR1 reads LGHNA; CDR2 reads YSLEER. The CDR3 is CASSQSFNTGELFF. The CDR3 nucleotides are TGCGCCAGCAGCCAAAGCTTTAACACCGGGGAGCTGTTTTTT.

This chain uses TRBV11-2 with TRBJ2-3; D is unresolved. CDR1 and CDR2 from the germline V gene are SGHAT and FQNNGV. Trimming took 6 bases from V and 8 from J, leaving 18 bases between them. The CDR3 sequence is 14 residues long. In DNA form, the CDR3 reads TGTGCCAGCAGAGGAACCCAGGCTGGCGGTACGCAGTATTTT. Translation gives CASRGTQAGGTQYF. Combining the CDR3 with reference TRBV11-2 and TRBJ2-3 gives the whole variable domain EAGVAQSPRYKIIEKRQSVAFWCNPISGHATLYWYQQILGQGPKLLIQFQNNGVVDDSQLPKDRFSAERLKGVDSTLKIQPAKLEDSAVYLCASRGTQAGGTQYFGPGTRLTVL.

The V call is TRBV6-1, the J call TRBJ1-1; 7 bases agree with TRBD1. Per germline, CDR1 MNHNS and CDR2 SASEGT. CDR3 length: 14 amino acids. Losses at the gene ends were 0 bases for V and 12 bases for J; bases not matched to a gene: 10. The chain's CDR3 is CASSEADRRWETFF. CDR3 nucleotide sequence: TGTGCCAGCAGTGAAGCGGACAGGCGATGGGAAACTTTCTTT.

This clonotype was counted ten times or more. The genes are TRBV28 and TRBJ1-5, with D perhaps matching TRBD1 (6 bases). V lost 1 base to trimming and J lost 1 base, with 11 bases between them. CDR3 length: 16 residues. The V gene's germline CDR1 is MDHEN and CDR2 SYDVKM. The CDR3 region has the DNA TGTGCCAGCAGTTTATCAGGGGCGGGGAGCAATCAGCCCCAGCATTTT. It translates to CASSLSGAGSNQPQHF. The whole variable domain, filled in from reference TRBV28 and TRBJ1-5, reads DVKVTQSSRYLVKRTGEKVFLECVQDMDHENMFWYRQDPGLGLRLIYFSYDVKMKEKGDIPEGYSVSREKKERFSLILESASTNQTSMYLCASSLSGAGSNQPQHFGDGTRLSIL.

In its sample, this clonotype was seen many times. The chain employs TRBV7-8 and TRBJ2-3; maybe TRBD1 (5 bases). Germline lookup yields CDR1 SGHVS and CDR2 FQNEAQ. Trimming took 2 bases from V and 2 from J, leaving 17 bases between them. The CDR3 runs to 17 residues. The CDR3 region is CASSLRGLDRNTDTQYF. The CDR3 DNA sequence: TGTGCCAGCAGCTTAAGGGGTTTGGACCGAAACACAGATACGCAGTATTTT.

Only a few counts were recorded for this clonotype. This may be a read error: a much more frequent sequence differs by one nucleotide. V is TRBV5-6 and J is TRBJ1-2; possibly TRBD1 for D (6 bases). The length of the CDR3 is 13 residues. The V gene's germline CDR1 is SGHDT and CDR2 YYEEEE. DNA for the CDR3: TGTGCCGGCAGTCAAGGGGGGCACTATGGCTACACCTTC. Encoded protein: CAGSQGGHYGYTF. Supplemented by reference TRBV5-6 and TRBJ1-2, the full variable domain reads DAGVTQSPTHLIKTRGQQVTLRCSPKSGHDTVSWYQQALGQGPQFIFQYYEEEERQRGNFPDRFSGHQFPNYSSELNVNALLLGDSALYLCAGSQGGHYGYTFGSGTRLTVV.

This clonotype has ten or more counts. J is TRBJ2-5 and V is TRBV18; no firm D call. This CDR3 spans 12 amino acids. Trimming stripped 5 bases from V and 3 bases from J, with 7 bases between. Germline CDR1 and CDR2: KGHSH and LQKENI. CDR3 region: CASSTNKETQYF. The CDR3 DNA reads as TGTGCCAGCTCAACTAATAAAGAGACCCAGTACTTC.

This clonotype was seen many times. This chain joins TRBV11-2 and TRBJ2-1, with 8 bases lining up with TRBD2. Germline V gives CDR1 SGHAT, CDR2 FQNNGV. After removal of 5 bases from V and 12 bases from J, the junction contained 9 bases not matched to a gene. The CDR3 sequence is 13 residues long. The CDR3 DNA follows: TGTGCCAGCAGCCCAGCCTCGGGACTAGGGCAGTTCTTC. Translated: CASSPASGLGQFF.

This rearrangement joins TRBV20-1 to TRBJ1-2, with D perhaps TRBD1 (5 bases). Per the germline V gene, CDR1 is DFQATT and CDR2 is SNEGSKA (reference sequence). The CDR3 sequence is 13 residues long. Trimming left V 2 bases short and J 10 bases short, with 17 bases between. CDR3 bases: TGCAGTGCTAGAAGGGGCAGCCTGGGAGACTACACCTTC. It codes for CSARRGSLGDYTF.

This clonotype appeared many times. The chain combines TRBV27 with TRBJ1-6, with D perhaps TRBD1 (5 bases). Germline assignment: CDR1 MNHEY and CDR2 SMNVEV (reference sequence). The germline V and J ends were trimmed by 7 bases and 9 bases, with 16 bases remaining between them. The CDR3 sequence is 14 residues long. The CDR3, as DNA: TGTGCCAGCACTAAGAACTCTGGGGGTTCACCCCTCCACTTT. It codes for CASTKNSGGSPLHF.

This clonotype was recorded only once. The J gene is TRBJ1-3, the V gene TRBV12-3 or TRBV12-4, with 9 bases that match TRBD1. J lost 4 bases, V lost 5 bases, and 9 bases had no gene match. CDR3 size: 16 residues. The CDR3 nucleotides read TGTGCCAGCAGTCCAGGAGGGACAGGGATCGGAAACACCATATATTTT. It is translated as CASSPGGTGIGNTIYF.

A word on this clonotype: The junction departs from germline at one end; a sequencing error may be responsible. This rearrangement joins TRBV20-1 to TRBJ1-1; no clear D. Per germline, CDR1 DFQATT and CDR2 SNEGSKA (reference sequence). This CDR3 comprises 10 residues. In nucleotides, the CDR3 is TGCGGTGCTAGAATACTTGAAGCTTTCTTT. It is translated as CGARILEAFF.

Note on this clonotype: An end of the junction does not agree with germline; a read error may underlie this. The CDR3 DNA follows: TGTGCTACCAGCAGAGATTTTGTAACTAATGAAAAACTGGTTTTT. Residues: CATSRDFVTNEKLVF. The chain combines TRBV15 with TRBJ1-4; D remains unclear. The CDR3 has 15 residues. Germline V lookup: CDR1 LNHNV, CDR2 YYDKDF (reference sequence).

This clonotype has a count of ten or more. The rearrangement joins TRBV30 to TRBJ2-1, with TRBD1 identical over 7 bases. The CDR3 is 14 residues long. CDR1 and CDR2 (germline): GTSNPN, SVGIG (reference sequence). Germline trimming cut 1 base from V and 8 bases from J; bases unmatched to any gene: 8. The chain's CDR3 is CAWSGEETGYEQFF. CDR3 bases: TGTGCCTGGAGTGGAGAGGAGACAGGGTATGAGCAGTTCTTC.